This T cell receptor beta chain was identified during a study of T cell repertoires and HLA-DP antigens. Study-wide background: Alloreactive CD4+ T cells targeted HLA-DP on transduced HeLa. Donor ages ranged from 18-to-29 to 60-to-69; a couple of men, one woman.

Germline lookup yields CDR1 MDHEN and CDR2 SYDVKM. This CDR3 has 19 amino acids. V lost 5 bases and J lost 1; bases outside the gene matches: 19. The count of this clone is one. Its antigen is not identified. The primer mix covered 54 TRBV segments and 13 TRBJ segments. Assay used: immunoSEQ multiplex PCR; TCRdb lists only in-frame clones, some missing. The table has some 120,000 clones, 80% to 95% seen once; the top ten hold under 0.35%. The chain carries TRBV28 and TRBJ1-2; 7 positions agree with TRBD1. Material for sequencing was CD4+ T cells from PBMCs. This TCR was sampled from a woman between 18 and 29 years old in good health and CMV-seronegative. Here the CDR3 reads CASSPTPGTAKSFNYGYTF. Written as DNA, the CDR3 is TGTGCCAGCAGTCCCACCCCCGGGACAGCTAAGAGCTTTAACTATGGCTACACCTTC.